Described below is a single TCR beta chain sequence and its context. Its antigen is not known. Exclusion of a patient followed from autoimmune disease history or systemic immunosuppression. CDR3 length: 15 amino acids. V was trimmed by 3 bases and J by 1 base, leaving 10 bases between them. The germline gives CDR1 MDHEN, CDR2 SYDVKM. Assay used: immunoSEQ multiplex PCR; TCRdb lists only in-frame clones, some missing. The table includes over 70,000 clones, over 80% detected once. This specimen belongs to a study of OX40 agonist ivuxolimab in advanced cancers. About the research overall: The study treated patients with ivuxolimab, an agonistic anti-OX40 (CD134) antibody. 30% to 40% of patients had received prior checkpoint inhibitor therapy.

General study findings and limits: There were, on average, more expanded clones in CD8+ T cells than in CD4+.

The sequence was collected from an adult with an advanced solid tumor such as melanoma, head and neck, liver or kidney cancer. V and J are TRBV28 and TRBJ1-3; the D is unclear. This material consisted of CD4+ or CD8+ T cells sorted from blood, taken in a trial of the OX40 agonist ivuxolimab. The CDR3 nucleotides are TGTGCCAGCAGTTTGTCGTCAGCTTCTGGAAACACCATATATTTT. As protein: CASSLSSASGNTIYF.